These T cell receptor beta chains were read from a single sample in a study of OX40 agonist ivuxolimab in advanced cancers. Sequencing used immunoSEQ multiplex PCR; TCRdb keeps in-frame clones, though not all of them. The sample contains about 160,000 clones, 90% to 95% of which appear only once. The material was CD4+ or CD8+ T cells sorted from blood, obtained in a trial of the OX40 agonist ivuxolimab. The receptors here all came from an adult with an advanced solid tumor such as melanoma, head and neck, liver or kidney cancer. Both conserved end residues are part of each CDR3. A D gene is named only where the DNA matches it firmly. The listing skips clone size in some rows; elsewhere it reads once, few, many or a size class.

d_call: NA
v_call: TRBV11-2
j_call: TRBJ2-1
clone_size: NA
cdr3_length: 13
cdr3_nt: TGTGCCAGCAGCGGTGTGAGGTTCAGGGGGCAGTTCTTC
cdr3_aa: CASSGVRFRGQFF

d_call: NA
v_call: TRBV9
j_call: TRBJ2-3
clone_size: NA
cdr3_length: 19
cdr3_nt: TGTGCCAGCAGCCGCTCTTCGGGCTGGACTGCGGCCGGCACAGATACGCAGTATTTT
cdr3_aa: CASSRSSGWTAAGTDTQYF

d_call: NA
v_call: TRBV19
j_call: TRBJ2-7
clone_size: NA
cdr3_length: 14
cdr3_nt: TGTGCCAGTAGTATGCAGACCGCCTCCTACGAGCAGTACTTC
cdr3_aa: CASSMQTASYEQYF

d_call: NA
v_call: TRBV10-1
j_call: TRBJ2-1
clone_size: NA
cdr3_length: 15
cdr3_nt: TGCGCCAGCAGTTTCACGGGGACACCGTACAATGAGCAGTTCTTC
cdr3_aa: CASSFTGTPYNEQFF

d_call: NA
v_call: TRBV30
j_call: TRBJ1-6
clone_size: NA
cdr3_length: 14
cdr3_nt: TGTGCCTGGGAGAAGGGACGCGTCCACTCACCCCTCCACTTT
cdr3_aa: CAWEKGRVHSPLHF

d_call: NA
v_call: TRBV7-2
j_call: TRBJ1-1
clone_size: NA
cdr3_length: 13
cdr3_nt: TGTGCCAGCAGCTCGGACACCTACACTGAAGCTTTCTTT
cdr3_aa: CASSSDTYTEAFF

d_call: NA
v_call: TRBV7-9
j_call: TRBJ2-1
clone_size: NA
cdr3_length: 15
cdr3_nt: TGTGCCAGCAGTTTCCTGTCGGGCTCCTACAATGAGCAGTTCTTC
cdr3_aa: CASSFLSGSYNEQFF

d_call: NA
v_call: TRBV4-3
j_call: TRBJ1-2
clone_size: NA
cdr3_length: 17
cdr3_nt: TGCGCCAGCAGCCAAGAAGTCAGCCATCGGGGGAACTATGGCTACACCTTC
cdr3_aa: CASSQEVSHRGNYGYTF

d_call: TRBD2
v_call: TRBV11-2
j_call: TRBJ2-1
clone_size: NA
cdr3_length: 17
cdr3_nt: TGTGCCAGCAGCGACTGGCTAGCGGGGGGGCCCCACAATGAGCAGTTCTTC
cdr3_aa: CASSDWLAGGPHNEQFF

d_call: NA
v_call: TRBV28
j_call: TRBJ1-2
clone_size: NA
cdr3_length: 15
cdr3_nt: TGTGCCAGCAGTTTATCCCCGGGGCGGAGCTATGGCTACACCTTC
cdr3_aa: CASSLSPGRSYGYTF

d_call: TRBD2
v_call: TRBV5-4
j_call: TRBJ2-2
clone_size: NA
cdr3_length: 19
cdr3_nt: TGTGCCAGCAGCTTGGTGGTCGGGACTATACTAGCGAACACCGGGGAGCTGTTTTTT
cdr3_aa: CASSLVVGTILANTGELFF

d_call: TRBD2
v_call: TRBV6-1
j_call: TRBJ2-3
clone_size: NA
cdr3_length: 14
cdr3_nt: TGTGCCAGCAGGTTAGCGGGAGCAGGAGATACGCAGTATTTT
cdr3_aa: CASRLAGAGDTQYF

d_call: TRBD2
v_call: TRBV30
j_call: TRBJ2-1
clone_size: NA
cdr3_length: 13
cdr3_nt: TGTGCCTGGACCAGCGGGGCCTACAATGAGCAGTTCTTC
cdr3_aa: CAWTSGAYNEQFF

d_call: NA
v_call: TRBV5-4
j_call: TRBJ1-3
clone_size: NA
cdr3_length: 17
cdr3_nt: TGTGCCAGCAGCTTGGATGGTCAGGCCCGCTCTGGAAACACCATATATTTT
cdr3_aa: CASSLDGQARSGNTIYF

d_call: TRBD1
v_call: TRBV5-4
j_call: TRBJ1-6
clone_size: NA
cdr3_length: 15
cdr3_nt: TGTGCCAGCAGCTTGGACAGGGGACAGGGCTCACCCCTCCACTTT
cdr3_aa: CASSLDRGQGSPLHF

d_call: TRBD1
v_call: TRBV7-3
j_call: TRBJ2-2
clone_size: once
cdr3_length: 17
cdr3_nt: TGTGCCAGCAGCCCGGGACAGGGGCGCGGGAACACCGGGGAGCTGTTTTTT
cdr3_aa: CASSPGQGRGNTGELFF

d_call: NA
v_call: TRBV28
j_call: TRBJ1-2
clone_size: NA
cdr3_length: 15
cdr3_nt: TGTGCCAGCAGCCGTGCGGGCAGCAAACTCTATGGCTACACCTTC
cdr3_aa: CASSRAGSKLYGYTF

d_call: NA
v_call: TRBV9
j_call: TRBJ1-2
clone_size: NA
cdr3_length: 12
cdr3_nt: TGTGCCAGCAGCGTTCAGAGGGGTGGCTACACCTTC
cdr3_aa: CASSVQRGGYTF

d_call: NA
v_call: TRBV18
j_call: TRBJ1-2
clone_size: NA
cdr3_length: 13
cdr3_nt: TGTGCCAGCTCACCACCGGGGTGGGATGGCTACACCTTC
cdr3_aa: CASSPPGWDGYTF

d_call: NA
v_call: TRBV10-2
j_call: TRBJ1-1
clone_size: NA
cdr3_length: 13
cdr3_nt: TGCGCCAGCAAGGTAGGAGGGAGCACTGAAGCTTTCTTT
cdr3_aa: CASKVGGSTEAFF

d_call: TRBD2
v_call: TRBV10-3
j_call: TRBJ2-2
clone_size: NA
cdr3_length: 15
cdr3_nt: TGTGCCATCAGTGTCGCGGGCGGGGGGACCGGGGAGCTGTTTTTT
cdr3_aa: CAISVAGGGTGELFF

d_call: NA
v_call: TRBV4-3
j_call: TRBJ1-2
clone_size: once
cdr3_length: 14
cdr3_nt: TGCGCCAGCAGCCAATTGGGACAATGGAATGGCTACACCTTC
cdr3_aa: CASSQLGQWNGYTF